Below are 10 T cell receptor beta chains sequenced from a single sample in a study of T cell responses to AZD1222 COVID-19 vaccine. The repertoire was sequenced with immunoSEQ multiplex PCR; TCRdb's copy has only in-frame clones and lacks some. Among roughly 180,000 clones listed, roughly nine tenths were seen once. This material consisted of peripheral blood, taken 28 days after the second AZD1222 dose. The receptors stem from an adult who received the AZD1222 COVID-19 vaccine.

J is TRBJ2-1 and V is TRBV6-5; D unclear. From germline, CDR1 is MNHEY and CDR2 SVGAGI. The CDR3 runs to 16 residues. Trimming took 2 bases from V and 6 from J, leaving 17 bases between them. The CDR3: CASSYHTTRPTNEQFF. The CDR3 DNA is TGTGCCAGCAGTTACCATACGACCCGACCGACCAATGAGCAGTTCTTC.

The V and J genes are TRBV4-3 and TRBJ2-7, with TRBD1 identical over 11 bases. Trimming removed 2 bases from V and 6 bases from J; junction bases left unmatched: 6. Looked up from germline, CDR1 is LGHNA and CDR2 is YSLEER. The CDR3 extends over 15 amino acids. CDR3 protein: CASSQTGTGGFEQYF. The CDR3 nucleotides read TGCGCCAGCAGCCAAACCGGGACAGGGGGATTCGAGCAGTACTTC.

The V and J genes are TRBV7-9 and TRBJ1-1; 10 nucleotides align to TRBD1. The junction had 9 bases not matched to a gene; V was cut back by 5 bases and J by 0 bases. CDR1 SEHNR and CDR2 FQNEAQ come from the germline V gene (reference sequence). The CDR3 length is 17 residues. The CDR3 loop reads CASSSRDRGRMNTEAFF. DNA for the CDR3: TGTGCCAGCAGCAGCCGGGACAGGGGTAGAATGAACACTGAAGCTTTCTTT.

This chain connects TRBV7-3 to TRBJ2-5, with a tentative D call TRBD2 (5 bases). The CDR3 is 16 amino acids. Trimming cost V 5 bases and J 4 bases, with 20 bases left between them. The germline gives CDR1 SGHTA, CDR2 FQGTGA. The CDR3 here is CASSREASRRPETQYF. Here the CDR3 DNA reads TGTGCCAGCAGCCGAGAGGCTAGCCGGAGGCCAGAGACCCAGTACTTC.

This chain uses TRBV6-5 with TRBJ2-5; 7 positions agree with TRBD2. The CDR3 extends over 15 amino acids. V lost 7 bases and J lost 2; bases outside the gene matches: 10. CDR1 MNHEY and CDR2 SVGAGI come from the germline V gene. In DNA form, the CDR3 reads TGTGCCAGCACCAAAGGATCTAGCGGTCAAGAGACCCAGTACTTC. It specifies CASTKGSSGQETQYF.

The chain joins TRBV28 to TRBJ1-2; no clear D. V dropped 6 bases and J dropped 0 bases, with 2 bases sitting between them. This CDR3 spans 11 amino acids. Germline V gene lookup returns CDR1 MDHEN and CDR2 SYDVKM. The CDR3 DNA reads TGTGCCAGCAGGCCTAACTATGGCTACACCTTC. Protein product: CASRPNYGYTF.

The rearrangement uses TRBV6-6 and TRBJ2-1; TRBD1 matches 11 bases. Germline assignment: CDR1 MNHNY and CDR2 SVGAGI (reference sequence). The CDR3 covers 16 residues. With 5 bases clipped from V and 9 bases from J, the junction kept 12 bases outside the gene matches. CDR3 sequence reads: CASSRGTGGLVAEQFF. Here the CDR3 DNA reads TGTGCCAGCAGTCGAGGGACAGGGGGTCTGGTTGCTGAGCAGTTCTTC.

The chain links TRBV29-1 to TRBJ1-2, with TRBD1 matching 8 bases. CDR1 and CDR2 from the germline V gene are SQVTM and ANQGSEA. The CDR3 loop spans 11 amino acids. V gave up 7 bases and J gave up 2 bases; unmatched junction bases: 0. The CDR3 here is CSAGGNYGYTF. The CDR3 bases are TGCAGCGCAGGGGGCAACTATGGCTACACCTTC.

The chain has TRBV19 and TRBJ2-4; possibly TRBD1 or TRBD2 for D (5 bases each). Between the trimmed V and J ends, which lost 1 base and 1 base, there was a span of 8 bases. The CDR3 is 15 amino acids. Germline V gene lookup returns CDR1 LNHDA and CDR2 SQIVND (reference sequence). CDR3 in amino acids: CASSIGWGAKNIQYF. CDR3 coding DNA: TGTGCCAGTAGTATAGGATGGGGGGCCAAAAACATTCAGTACTTC.

The chain is built from TRBV6-5 and TRBJ1-2; TRBD1 matches 10 bases. The CDR3 is 15 residues long. Germline CDR1 and CDR2: MNHEY and SVGAGI. J gave up 3 bases and V 6 bases, and 7 bases lay outside the gene matches. DNA of the CDR3: TGTGCCAGCAGCTCCTCCGGGACAGGGGACTATGGCTACACCTTC. Protein product: CASSSSGTGDYGYTF.